The following is a T cell receptor beta chain sequence with its context. Its specificity is not known. The data stem from a study of liver allograft versus peripheral blood T cells. Study-wide context: Comparative analysis was performed on T cell receptor repertoires from transplanted livers and from recipients' peripheral blood. Study results and limitations: Peripheral blood reportedly held T cell receptor repertoires that differed from those inside liver allografts.

A single record per CDR3 protein comes from TCRdb applying MiXCR to the reads. The sample lists roughly 14,000 distinct CDR3 sequences; approximately 22% were seen once. Germline CDR1 DFQATT, CDR2 SNEGSKA (reference sequence). V was clipped by 2 bases and J by 4 bases; unmatched bases: 7. The CDR3 spans 15 residues. The V call is TRBV20-1, the J call TRBJ1-3; 8 bases agree with TRBD1. The sequence derives from a human patient who had a liver transplant. The graft donor may have contributed some T cells. The CDR3 DNA is TGCAGTGCTAGATCCCCGACAGGGGCCGGAAACACCATATATTTT. Translating it yields CSARSPTGAGNTIYF.